This TCR beta chain was identified in a study of neoadjuvant anti-PD-1 for oral cavity cancer. V shed 8 bases and J shed 2 bases, with 9 bases lying between them. The length of the CDR3 is 13 residues. Germline lookup yields CDR1 SNHLY and CDR2 FYNNEI. Blood libraries mostly used around 500 ng genomic DNA, six replicates each. TCRdb keeps only in-frame clones here, not all; method: immunoSEQ multiplex PCR. The profile shows approximately 15,000 clones, roughly 74% of them singletons. Worth noting for this clone: As yet, its antigen is unknown.

The sample's time point: after neoadjuvant nivolumab, at surgical resection. Patients were newly diagnosed with stage II-IVA oral cavity squamous cell carcinoma without prior systemic or radiation treatment. Study-level points and caveats: Treg/Th17 ratio rose with pretreatment blood and fell with post-treatment tumor TCRbeta clonality.

The TCR comes from a person aged 35 to 85 with oral cavity squamous cell carcinoma. This material consisted of PBMCs, taken after nivolumab (anti-PD-1) treatment. This rearrangement joins TRBV2 to TRBJ1-4; no clear D. The CDR3 DNA reads TGTGCCAGCGGCGGAACGACTAATGAAAAACTGTTTTTT. The encoded protein is CASGGTTNEKLFF.